Following are 20 T cell receptor beta chains from one sample sequenced in a study of T-cell memory formation after mild COVID-19. TCRdb passed the 5' RACE reads through MiXCR, listing each CDR3 protein once. The table records about 350,000 distinct CDR3 sequences, roughly 13% of them present only once. Specimen: PBMCs or a T cell subset sorted from them (not recorded which). These receptors came from a man between 18 and 35 years old who had mild COVID-19 (a few samples of this study predate the infection). Cell type and time point are not known.

This clonotype was observed a few times. The V and J genes are TRBV5-8 and TRBJ2-2; 8 bases align to TRBD1. The germline V gene encodes CDR1 SGHTS and CDR2 YDEGEE. This CDR3 comprises 16 residues. Trimming took 4 bases from V and 4 from J; bases not matched to a gene: 9. The CDR3 DNA sequence: TGTGCCAGCAGCATACCATTTACAGGGGGCACCGGGGAGCTGTTTTTT. Translated: CASSIPFTGGTGELFF.

In its sample, this clonotype was seen a few times. This chain links TRBV5-1 with TRBJ1-4; possible D gene TRBD1, 6 bases. This CDR3 comprises 15 residues. V dropped 0 bases and J dropped 13 bases, with 19 bases sitting between them. Germline assignment: CDR1 SGHRS and CDR2 YFSETQ. The CDR3 coding sequence is TGCGCCAGCAGCTTGGCTACAGGGAAGGAACGTGCACTGTTTTTT. Its protein product is CASSLATGKERALFF.

The CDR3 region is CASRAGVRETQYF. CDR3 coding DNA: TGTGCCAGCAGAGCGGGGGTGCGAGAGACCCAGTACTTC. The chain links TRBV5-6 to TRBJ2-5; 8 nucleotides align to TRBD2. This CDR3 contains 13 residues. From germline, CDR1 is SGHDT and CDR2 YYEEEE. V shed 5 bases, J shed 4 bases, and the junction held 4 bases outside the gene matches.

This clonotype has a handful of counts. The chain has TRBV4-3 and TRBJ2-1; D gene uncertain. Germline V CDR1 and CDR2: LGHNA, YSLEER. The CDR3 covers 15 residues. Trimming shortened V by 0 bases and J by 1 base, and 7 bases separated the two germline ends. The CDR3 DNA follows: TGCGCCAGCAGCCAAGATCCTAGTTCCTACAATGAGCAGTTCTTC. Encoded protein: CASSQDPSSYNEQFF.

This clonotype was seen only a few times. The chain employs TRBV6-1 and TRBJ1-5; D uncertain. Trimming removed 4 bases at V and 7 bases at J, with 11 bases between. CDR1 and CDR2 (germline): MNHNS, SASEGT. The CDR3 length is 13 residues. CDR3 loop: CASSVGQWQPQHF. The CDR3 bases are TGTGCCAGCAGTGTAGGTCAGTGGCAGCCCCAGCATTTT.

This clonotype has a handful of counts. This chain links TRBV12-3 or TRBV12-4 with TRBJ2-4, with TRBD2 matching over 7 bases. V lost 6 bases and J lost 3; bases outside the gene matches: 8. The CDR3 is 15 amino acids. The CDR3 sequence is CASRRSGEGKNIQYF. The CDR3 DNA reads as TGTGCCAGCAGGAGGAGCGGGGAAGGCAAAAACATTCAGTACTTC.

This CDR3 is CASSEGLAGGGEQFF. CDR3 DNA: TGTGCCAGCAGCGAAGGACTAGCGGGAGGAGGTGAGCAGTTCTTC. The chain is built from TRBV7-2 and TRBJ2-1; TRBD2 agrees at 14 bases. CDR3 length equals 15 residues. V was clipped by 5 bases and J by 9 bases; unmatched bases: 6. Germline V CDR1 and CDR2: SGHTA, FQGNSA.

This clonotype occurred many times. The chain has TRBV6-1 and TRBJ1-1; a weak D match, TRBD1 (6 bases). The germline V gene encodes CDR1 MNHNS and CDR2 SASEGT. Trimming stripped 6 bases from V and 1 base from J, with 15 bases between. This CDR3 has 15 amino acids. The CDR3 protein is CASRFTSRGNTEAFF. The CDR3 region has the DNA TGTGCCAGCAGATTTACGTCCAGGGGGAACACTGAAGCTTTCTTT.

This clonotype was seen at least ten times. V and J are TRBV5-1 and TRBJ2-5, with D perhaps matching TRBD2 (6 bases). The CDR3 is made up of 15 amino acids. The germline V gene has CDR1 SGHRS and CDR2 YFSETQ. V lost 5 bases to trimming and J lost 5 bases, with 19 bases between them. This CDR3 reads CASSEGSHRGETQYF. DNA of the CDR3: TGCGCCAGCAGTGAAGGGTCTCATCGGGGGGAGACCCAGTACTTC.

This clonotype was observed a few times. This rearrangement joins TRBV9 to TRBJ2-2; D not resolved. CDR3 size: 12 residues. Germline-derived CDR1 and CDR2 are SGDLS and YYNGEE. The V and J ends lost 0 bases and 7 bases respectively, with 4 bases between them. The CDR3 DNA reads as TGTGCCAGCAGCGTAGTAAACGGGGAGCTGTTTTTT. The encoded protein is CASSVVNGELFF.

The J gene is TRBJ2-4, the V gene TRBV24-1, with a tentative D call TRBD1 (6 bases). In germline, CDR1 is KGHDR, CDR2 SFDVKD. V lost 2 bases and J lost 8, with 9 bases in between. This CDR3 is 13 amino acids long. CDR3 amino acids: CATSDSDSDIQYF. The CDR3 nucleotides are TGTGCCACCAGTGATTCGGACAGCGACATTCAGTACTTC.

Many counts were recorded for this clonotype. The rearrangement uses TRBV24-1 and TRBJ2-2, with D perhaps TRBD1 (6 bases). The CDR3 sequence is 15 residues long. V lost 7 bases and J 0 bases, leaving 11 bases between the germline ends. Germline CDR1 KGHDR, CDR2 SFDVKD. The CDR3 sequence: CATRPGHSNTGELFF. The CDR3 DNA sequence: TGTGCCACCAGGCCGGGACACTCGAACACCGGGGAGCTGTTTTTT.

The chain recombines TRBV20-1 with TRBJ2-7, with D hard to call. The CDR3 is made up of 13 amino acids. The V gene lost 1 base and the J gene lost 6 bases, with 13 bases spanning the gap. Germline V CDR1 and CDR2: DFQATT, SNEGSKA (reference sequence). CDR3 protein: CSARVWSAAEQYF. CDR3 bases: TGCAGTGCTAGAGTTTGGAGTGCGGCCGAGCAGTACTTC.

This clonotype came up many times. The chain links TRBV7-2 to TRBJ2-7, with D perhaps TRBD1 or TRBD2 (5 bases each). This CDR3 contains 13 residues. Between the trimmed V and J ends, which lost 4 bases and 4 bases, there was a span of 11 bases. Per the germline V gene, CDR1 is SGHTA and CDR2 is FQGNSA. The CDR3 bases are TGTGCCAGCAGCTGGGACGAGCAATACGAGCAGTACTTC. It yields the protein CASSWDEQYEQYF.

This clonotype was observed a few times. The CDR3: CASSWRWGAEETQYF. The CDR3 DNA reads TGTGCCAGCAGCTGGCGTTGGGGGGCCGAGGAGACCCAGTACTTC. This chain connects TRBV5-6 to TRBJ2-5, with D possibly being TRBD1 or TRBD2 (6 bases each). This CDR3 region has 15 residues. The V gene lost 3 bases and the J gene lost 5 bases, with 17 bases spanning the gap. Germline V gene data show CDR1 as SGHDT and CDR2 as YYEEEE.

This clonotype was seen at least ten times. The gene calls are TRBV5-1 and TRBJ2-5; D not resolved. The V gene lost 4 bases and the J gene lost 3 bases, with 13 bases spanning the gap. The germline CDR1 and CDR2 sequences are SGHRS and YFSETQ. This CDR3 is 14 amino acids long. The CDR3 reads CASSPLGSEETQYF. Written as DNA, the CDR3 is TGCGCCAGCAGCCCCCTAGGATCGGAAGAGACCCAGTACTTC.

The gene calls are TRBV7-9 and TRBJ2-1; 8 bases agree with TRBD1. With V trimmed by 5 bases and J by 4 bases, 7 bases remained unmatched. This CDR3 is 15 amino acids long. CDR1 and CDR2 (germline): SEHNR, FQNEAQ (reference sequence). The CDR3 loop reads CASSPGTGTYNEQFF. In nucleotides, the CDR3 is TGTGCCAGCAGCCCTGGGACAGGAACATACAATGAGCAGTTCTTC.

This clonotype was recorded a few times. This rearrangement joins TRBV4-2 to TRBJ1-1; D gene unclear. The CDR3 is 13 residues long. V lost 1 base, J lost 6 bases, and 9 bases lay in between. Germline assignment: CDR1 LGHNA and CDR2 YNFKEQ. The CDR3 DNA is TGTGCCAGCAGCCAAGGAGTTGGACCTGAAGCTTTCTTT. This sequence encodes CASSQGVGPEAFF.

The J gene is TRBJ2-1, the V gene TRBV6-1; 11 bases map to TRBD2. The CDR3 extends over 13 amino acids. CDR1 and CDR2 from the germline V gene are MNHNS and SASEGT. The trim removed 11 bases at V and 3 bases at J, leaving 3 bases unmatched. The CDR3 nucleotides read TGTGCCTGTAGCGGGGGGGACTACAATGAGCAGTTCTTC. Translating it yields CACSGGDYNEQFF.

V gene TRBV7-2 combines with J gene TRBJ1-6, with a tentative D call TRBD1 (5 bases). Germline V gene sequence: CDR1 SGHTA, CDR2 FQGNSA. Deletions cut 5 bases from V and 11 bases from J, with 19 bases between. CDR3 length: 15 amino acids. The CDR3 region has the DNA TGTGCCAGCAGCGTCCGCGACAGAGGAAGGGCACCCCTCCACTTT. This codes for CASSVRDRGRAPLHF.